The clone carrying this T cell receptor (beta chain) was recorded a few times. Its antigen is undetermined. This entry is derived from a study of identical twins. Study results and limitations: Because invariant MAIT and iNKT cells could be present, zero-insertion analyses could be partly confounded.

TCRdb recomputed calls from the 5' RACE reads with MiXCR, one row per CDR3 protein. The sample has 500,000 to 600,000 distinct CDR3 sequences; roughly 21% are singletons. The V gene lost 6 bases and the J gene lost 5 bases, with 8 bases spanning the gap. The CDR3 has 11 amino acids. Looked up from germline, CDR1 is SEHNR and CDR2 is FQNEAQ (reference sequence). With no exceptions, donors were healthy Caucasians. In addition, the sample was reused for a study of T cells expressing NK-cell markers. From that report: Once again these clonotypes came out on top in the CD3+CD56-NKG2C+ fraction of several donors.

The V call is TRBV7-9, the J call TRBJ2-7; D is unclear. This sequence was found in a woman aged 18-29 years in good health. Sequencing was performed on CD4+ T cells sorted from blood. The CDR3 DNA follows: TGTGCCAGCAGTAACGAAGACGAGCAGTACTTC. Translation gives CASSNEDEQYF.